This T cell receptor (beta chain) was obtained from a study of T cell changes during pregnancy in multiple sclerosis. Generated by immunoSEQ multiplex PCR, the TCRdb table keeps only in-frame clones and is missing some. Of some 81,000 clones listed, around 89% are singletons. CDR3 length equals 18 residues. Germline V gives CDR1 SGHNT, CDR2 YYREEE (reference sequence). Trimming at V came to 0 bases and at J to 2 bases, leaving 7 bases not matched to a gene. The sequence came from a female donor with multiple sclerosis, enrolled in a pregnancy study. Specimen: peripheral blood, collected before pregnancy. The rearrangement uses TRBV5-4 and TRBJ2-1; 11 bases are shared with TRBD2. CDR3 loop: CASSLGLAGNPTYNEQFF. For the CDR3, the DNA is TGTGCCAGCAGCTTGGGACTAGCGGGGAACCCCACCTACAATGAGCAGTTCTTC.